The clone carrying this T cell receptor (beta chain) was observed a handful of times. Its antigen is unidentified. A read error may produce the germline difference seen at one junction end. The sample belongs to a study of CD8+ T cells in alopecia areata. On the study more broadly: At a dose of 5 to 10 mg twice daily, oral tofacitinib was given to treated patients.

Study-level points and caveats: Scalp lesions, especially in alopecia totalis/universalis, had higher clonality than normal scalp.

There are 11 residues in the CDR3. Per the germline V gene, CDR1 is SQVTM and CDR2 is ANQGSEA. In each case, RNA was isolated and then reverse transcribed into cDNA as the sequencing template. Clones were read by immunoSEQ multiplex PCR, and TCRdb kept only the in-frame ones, dropping some. The data show about 94,000 clones, just over 70% seen once. Treatment given: oral pan-JAK inhibitor, 5-10 mg twice daily. The sample was CD8+ T cells sorted from blood, taken at week 44, from a patient treated with tofacitinib. V and J are TRBV29-1 and TRBJ1-1; tentative D call: TRBD1 (5 bases). The receptor was isolated from a human donor with alopecia areata. CDR3 residues: CSVEDLNDRGF. The CDR3 DNA reads TGCAGCGTTGAAGATCTTAATGACAGAGGGTTT.